The rows below give T cell receptor beta chains drawn from one sample of a study of blood T cells in healthy people across ages. TCRdb processed the 5' RACE reads anew with MiXCR; each CDR3 protein has one entry. The table has about 800,000 distinct CDR3 sequences, approximately 25% seen once; the top ten hold under 4.5%. The sample was also reused in another study, on T cells of mothers and their children.

The source material was blood. These receptors were collected from a boy aged 10-17 years in good health. Each CDR3 is given with its conserved first and last residue. A D gene is named only where the DNA matches it firmly. Clone size is given for some rows only: seen once, a few or many times, or a class if the clone is expanded.

DNA: TGTGCCAGCAGTGACTCGATACAGGGACAGGGACATAACGAGCAGTACTTC; CDR3: CASSDSIQGQGHNEQYF; D: TRBD1; size: NA; V: TRBV6-4; J: TRBJ2-7
DNA: TGTGCCAGCAGTCCAGGACTGGGTGAAGCTTTCTTT; CDR3: CASSPGLGEAFF; D: NA; size: few; V: TRBV28; J: TRBJ1-1
DNA: TGTGCCAGCAGCTTAGTACAGCCCCCAAGCTCCTACGAGCAGTACTTC; CDR3: CASSLVQPPSSYEQYF; D: NA; size: NA; V: TRBV7-6; J: TRBJ2-7
DNA: TGTGCCAGCAGCTTAGCGCAGGGAGGCGGCTACACCTTC; CDR3: CASSLAQGGGYTF; D: NA; size: few; V: TRBV7-2; J: TRBJ1-2
DNA: TGTGCCAGTAATCCTCTAGGAGGGGCCCACAATGAGCAGTTCTTC; CDR3: CASNPLGGAHNEQFF; D: NA; size: NA; V: TRBV19; J: TRBJ2-1
DNA: TGTGCCAGCAGCCAATGGGTATCGCTGGACAGTGAAAACATTCAGTACTTC; CDR3: CASSQWVSLDSENIQYF; D: NA; size: NA; V: TRBV7-2; J: TRBJ2-4
DNA: TGTGCCAGCAGTTTCCGGCTGCCCCGGGGCGGGGAGCTGTTTTTT; CDR3: CASSFRLPRGGELFF; D: NA; size: NA; V: TRBV12-3/TRBV12-4; J: TRBJ2-2
DNA: TGTGCCACCAGCTCGACAGGGGGCGGAGTAGAGACCCAGTACTTC; CDR3: CATSSTGGGVETQYF; D: TRBD1; size: few; V: TRBV24-1; J: TRBJ2-5
DNA: TGTGCCAGCAGCCTCGAGACTAGCGGGGATTACAATGAGCAGTTCTTC; CDR3: CASSLETSGDYNEQFF; D: TRBD2; size: NA; V: TRBV3-1; J: TRBJ2-1
DNA: TGCGCCAGCAGCCACTCAGGGGATGGGGCCAACGTCCTGACTTTC; CDR3: CASSHSGDGANVLTF; D: NA; size: few; V: TRBV4-1; J: TRBJ2-6
DNA: TGTGCCAGCAGTTTTGAGGCGAATACGCAGTATTTT; CDR3: CASSFEANTQYF; D: NA; size: NA; V: TRBV6-2/TRBV6-3; J: TRBJ2-3
DNA: TGTGCCAGCAGTACGGGACTACCAAGGGAGACCCAGTACTTC; CDR3: CASSTGLPRETQYF; D: TRBD2; size: NA; V: TRBV14; J: TRBJ2-5
DNA: TGCAGTGCTACTACAGGTTCCCAAATCTCCTACAATGAGCAGTTCTTC; CDR3: CSATTGSQISYNEQFF; D: NA; size: NA; V: TRBV20-1; J: TRBJ2-1
DNA: TGCGCCAGCAGCCAATTTATGGGGGGAAGCTTTATGTACTTC; CDR3: CASSQFMGGSFMYF; D: NA; size: NA; V: TRBV4-1; J: TRBJ2-5
DNA: TGTGCCAGCCTAGCGACAGACTACGAGCAGTACTTC; CDR3: CASLATDYEQYF; D: NA; size: few; V: TRBV6-2/TRBV6-3; J: TRBJ2-7
DNA: TGTGCCACCAGCCATAGCCCACAGGGGGAAGAGGGCTACACCTTC; CDR3: CATSHSPQGEEGYTF; D: TRBD1; size: NA; V: TRBV15; J: TRBJ1-2
DNA: TGTGCCAGCACAAGCGGGATCACAGATACGCAGTATTTT; CDR3: CASTSGITDTQYF; D: TRBD2; size: NA; V: TRBV27; J: TRBJ2-3
DNA: TGTGCCAGCAGCTTCCTCCGCGGGGAGTACGAGCAGTATTTC; CDR3: CASSFLRGEYEQYF; D: NA; size: NA; V: TRBV7-2; J: TRBJ2-7
DNA: TGCGCCAGCAGCCAAGAAAGATTGGGACTAGCGGGAGTAGGGAACATTCAGTACTTC; CDR3: CASSQERLGLAGVGNIQYF; D: TRBD2; size: NA; V: TRBV4-3; J: TRBJ2-4
DNA: TGCAGCGTTGATTCGCCGGTAGTTCGTCCTGAAGCTTTCTTT; CDR3: CSVDSPVVRPEAFF; D: NA; size: few; V: TRBV29-1; J: TRBJ1-1
DNA: TGTGCCAGCAGATCCCTCCCGCTATCATCGCCCTACGAGCAGTACTTC; CDR3: CASRSLPLSSPYEQYF; D: NA; size: NA; V: TRBV27; J: TRBJ2-7
DNA: TGCAGCGTTGGAGGCGGGACGGAGAGCACAGATACGCAGTATTTT; CDR3: CSVGGGTESTDTQYF; D: NA; size: few; V: TRBV29-1; J: TRBJ2-3
DNA: TGCGCCAGCAGCATCCGGGACAGGAACTACGAGCAGTACTTC; CDR3: CASSIRDRNYEQYF; D: TRBD1; size: few; V: TRBV5-1; J: TRBJ2-7
DNA: TGTGCCAGCGGAACCACCGGCAGCTCCTACAATGAGCAGTTCTTC; CDR3: CASGTTGSSYNEQFF; D: NA; size: NA; V: TRBV6-1; J: TRBJ2-1
DNA: TGCAGTGCTAGGTTAAAGGGGAAACTGTTTTTT; CDR3: CSARLKGKLFF; D: NA; size: NA; V: TRBV20-1; J: TRBJ1-4
DNA: TGTGCCAGCAGCTACGACAGCGGGGGGGAGACCCAGTACTTC; CDR3: CASSYDSGGETQYF; D: TRBD2; size: NA; V: TRBV6-5; J: TRBJ2-5
DNA: TGTGCCAGCGGCTGGACAAGTAACACTGAAGCTTTCTTT; CDR3: CASGWTSNTEAFF; D: NA; size: few; V: TRBV27; J: TRBJ1-1
DNA: TGTGCCAGCAGTGACGTAGCGGGGGACCTCACAGATACGCAGTATTTT; CDR3: CASSDVAGDLTDTQYF; D: TRBD2; size: NA; V: TRBV2; J: TRBJ2-3
DNA: TGTGCCAGCAGCCAAGGCCCGGGAAACACCATATATTTT; CDR3: CASSQGPGNTIYF; D: NA; size: many; V: TRBV3-1; J: TRBJ1-3
DNA: TGTGCCAGCAGTTGGCTGGGGGGGCCGGAGACCCAGTACTTC; CDR3: CASSWLGGPETQYF; D: NA; size: few; V: TRBV12-3/TRBV12-4; J: TRBJ2-5
DNA: TGTGCCAGGGCGGGATCTAGCACAGATACGCAGTATTTT; CDR3: CARAGSSTDTQYF; D: NA; size: NA; V: TRBV7-9; J: TRBJ2-3
DNA: TGTGCCAGCAGCCCGGCGCTGGAATCAGGACAGGGCAACGAGGGTGAAAAACTGTTTTTT; CDR3: CASSPALESGQGNEGEKLFF; D: TRBD1; size: few; V: TRBV13; J: TRBJ1-4
DNA: TGTGCCAGCACTTATAGGGGAGGGGATGCAACTAATGAAAAACTGTTTTTT; CDR3: CASTYRGGDATNEKLFF; D: NA; size: NA; V: TRBV7-9; J: TRBJ1-4
DNA: TGCAGCGTTGAAGATCAGAGTAGGGGGATCCTCCTTGGCTACACCTTC; CDR3: CSVEDQSRGILLGYTF; D: NA; size: NA; V: TRBV29-1; J: TRBJ1-2
DNA: TGTGCCAGCCGGCTAGGGCAGTCAAGCATTAAGGGGGCTGAAGCTTTCTTT; CDR3: CASRLGQSSIKGAEAFF; D: NA; size: NA; V: TRBV7-2; J: TRBJ1-1
DNA: TGCAGTGCGGGATATACTAGCGGGGGGACTCATACGCAGTATTTT; CDR3: CSAGYTSGGTHTQYF; D: TRBD2; size: NA; V: TRBV20-1; J: TRBJ2-3
DNA: TGTGCCAGCTCACGACAGGGGGGCCAGCCCCAGCATTTT; CDR3: CASSRQGGQPQHF; D: TRBD1; size: NA; V: TRBV18; J: TRBJ1-5
DNA: TGTGCCACCAGCAGAGGGAGGGGCCGCTCTGGGGCCAACGTCCTGACTTTC; CDR3: CATSRGRGRSGANVLTF; D: NA; size: NA; V: TRBV15; J: TRBJ2-6
DNA: TGTGCCAGCGCACAGAGCTATGGCTACACCTTC; CDR3: CASAQSYGYTF; D: NA; size: few; V: TRBV2; J: TRBJ1-2
DNA: TGTGCCAGCAGCATTAGCGGGAGGGACTACAATGAGCAGTTCTTC; CDR3: CASSISGRDYNEQFF; D: TRBD2; size: NA; V: TRBV5-6; J: TRBJ2-1
DNA: TGTGCCAGCAGCTTAGTCGGCCAGGGGGTCAACACCATATATTTT; CDR3: CASSLVGQGVNTIYF; D: TRBD1; size: NA; V: TRBV7-2; J: TRBJ1-3
DNA: TGTGCCAGCAGCTTAGGCGGGAGGGCCGGTGGGAGACAAGAGACCCAGTACTTC; CDR3: CASSLGGRAGGRQETQYF; D: TRBD2; size: few; V: TRBV7-2; J: TRBJ2-5
DNA: TGTGCCAGCAGGGGGACAGGGGTGGGAGATACGCAGTATTTT; CDR3: CASRGTGVGDTQYF; D: TRBD1; size: NA; V: TRBV6-5; J: TRBJ2-3
DNA: TGTGCCACCAGTGATTCCTCGAGACAGGGGTCGGCCACGCAGTATTTT; CDR3: CATSDSSRQGSATQYF; D: TRBD1; size: few; V: TRBV24-1; J: TRBJ2-3
DNA: TGTGCCAGTAAATTGGCGGGGGGCTCCTACGAGCAGTACTTC; CDR3: CASKLAGGSYEQYF; D: TRBD2; size: once; V: TRBV19; J: TRBJ2-7
DNA: TGTGCCAGCAGCGTAGGGGGGGAAGATACGCAGTATTTT; CDR3: CASSVGGEDTQYF; D: NA; size: few; V: TRBV9; J: TRBJ2-3
DNA: TGCAGTGCTAGGCCCGACAGTCCAGAGACCCGGTATTTC; CDR3: CSARPDSPETRYF; D: NA; size: few; V: TRBV20-1; J: TRBJ2-5
DNA: TGCGCCAGCAGCGTAGGGACAAATAGCAATCAGCCCCAGCATTTT; CDR3: CASSVGTNSNQPQHF; D: NA; size: few; V: TRBV5-1; J: TRBJ1-5
DNA: TGTGCCACCAGTGATTCAAGTAAGCCCTACAATGAGCAGTTCTTC; CDR3: CATSDSSKPYNEQFF; D: NA; size: NA; V: TRBV24-1; J: TRBJ2-1
DNA: TGCAGCGTTGAGCGGGGGGGAGCGAACACCGGGGAGCTGTTTTTT; CDR3: CSVERGGANTGELFF; D: TRBD2; size: NA; V: TRBV29-1; J: TRBJ2-2
DNA: TGCGCCAGCAGCTCCCACGCGGACACGGTGGTGAATGAGCAGTTCTTC; CDR3: CASSSHADTVVNEQFF; D: NA; size: NA; V: TRBV4-1; J: TRBJ2-1
DNA: TGTGCCAGCTCAAGGACTAGCGGGAGGTCGACAGATACGCAGTATTTT; CDR3: CASSRTSGRSTDTQYF; D: TRBD2; size: NA; V: TRBV18; J: TRBJ2-3
DNA: TGTGCCAGCAGCCCCGTGGGGCCCGGCGAAAAACTGTTTTTT; CDR3: CASSPVGPGEKLFF; D: NA; size: few; V: TRBV7-9; J: TRBJ1-4
DNA: TGCGCCAGCAGCTTGCAGACCGGGACAGGGATGGATGGCTACACCTTC; CDR3: CASSLQTGTGMDGYTF; D: TRBD1; size: few; V: TRBV5-1; J: TRBJ1-2
DNA: TGTGCCAGCAGTTACAAGGAAGTAAGCCAAGAGACCCAGTACTTC; CDR3: CASSYKEVSQETQYF; D: NA; size: NA; V: TRBV6-2/TRBV6-3; J: TRBJ2-5
DNA: TGCAGTGCGGCGCCGAGAACTAGCCTTGGAGAGACCCAGTACTTC; CDR3: CSAAPRTSLGETQYF; D: NA; size: NA; V: TRBV20-1; J: TRBJ2-5
DNA: TGTGCCAGCAGGGGGTCAGGGAACTCTGGAAACACCATATATTTT; CDR3: CASRGSGNSGNTIYF; D: NA; size: NA; V: TRBV12-3/TRBV12-4; J: TRBJ1-3
DNA: TGCAGTGCTAGAGAAACACACGGGAACACCGGGGAGCTGTTTTTT; CDR3: CSARETHGNTGELFF; D: NA; size: NA; V: TRBV20-1; J: TRBJ2-2
DNA: TGCAGTGCTAGAGGACATTACACCACCGGGGAGCTGTTTTTT; CDR3: CSARGHYTTGELFF; D: NA; size: few; V: TRBV20-1; J: TRBJ2-2